These 4 T cell receptor beta chains came from one sample sequenced in a study of T-cell reconstitution after alpha-beta-depleted transplantation in children (dated by TCRdb to 2015 to 2016). Sample treatment or condition, as interpreted from the label and publication: allogeneic hematopoietic cell transplantation with graft depleted of TCRalphabeta T cells and CD19 B cells. Library generation was performed with PCR. Sequenced on an Illumina HiSeq 2500. TCR libraries were prepared with molecular barcoding, using unique molecular identifiers to normalize TCRbeta repertoire quantification. The public reads were run again by TCRdb, first through fastp at Q25 and then through MiXCR, and only productive beta chains were kept. Rows with a matching CDR3 protein are joined into one entry that keeps the most common DNA and genes. A total of tens of thousands of distinct CDR3 sequences appear in this sample, approximately 43% of them only once. Jointly, the top ten make up approximately 98% of the sample.

The sample in question was PBMCs, mostly from graft donor cells, obtained 360 days after TCRalphabeta/CD19-depleted stem cell transplant. These receptors all come from a male patient between 10 and 17 years old who had a stem cell transplant for acute lymphoblastic leukemia, so the T cells may come from the graft donor.

The table lists this clonotype with a few counts. V and J are TRBV5-1 and TRBJ2-1; 12 bases fit TRBD2. This CDR3 region has 18 residues. Germline trimming cut 0 bases from V and 4 bases from J; bases unmatched to any gene: 8. The V gene's germline CDR1 is SGHRS and CDR2 YFSETQ. DNA for the CDR3: TGCGCCAGCAGCTTGGAGGCTAGCGGGGGGGCATTATACAATGAGCAGTTCTTC. As protein: CASSLEASGGALYNEQFF.

In this sample, this clonotype turned up a few times. The CDR3 DNA sequence: TGTGCCAGCAGCTCCGGGACTAGCGGGCACGAGCAGTACTTC. It encodes CASSSGTSGHEQYF. The genes are TRBV9 and TRBJ2-7, with TRBD2 identical over 12 bases. This CDR3 region has 14 residues. V gave up 4 bases and J gave up 5 bases; unmatched junction bases: 4. From germline, CDR1 is SGDLS and CDR2 YYNGEE.

The chain couples TRBV12-3 or TRBV12-4 to TRBJ2-2, with TRBD2 matching 10 bases. Trimming removed 0 bases from V and 3 bases from J; junction bases left unmatched: 7. The CDR3 has 18 residues. CDR3 in amino acids: CASSLAASGGYYTGELFF. DNA for the CDR3: TGTGCCAGCAGTTTAGCCGCTAGCGGGGGTTATTACACCGGGGAGCTGTTTTTT.

The V and J genes are TRBV29-1 and TRBJ2-1; no firm D call. Germline assignment: CDR1 SQVTM and CDR2 ANQGSEA. Deletions cut 7 bases from V and 9 bases from J, with 4 bases between. The CDR3 sequence is 8 residues long. Here the CDR3 reads CSAGEQFF. Here the CDR3 DNA reads TGCAGCGCCGGTGAGCAGTTCTTC.